Below, 21 T cell receptor beta chains from the same sample are listed, as sequenced in a study of control samples from healthy donors and cancer patients. Only in-frame clones appear in the TCRdb table, and some are missing; sequencing was by immunoSEQ multiplex PCR. This sample has roughly 400,000 clones, with 75% to 95% found just once. The specimen sequenced was PBMCs. These receptors were collected from a middle-aged man with head and neck cancer.

The CDR3 loop is CASSSRLAGPADTQYF. The DNA of the CDR3 is TGTGCCAGCAGCTCTCGACTAGCGGGGCCGGCAGATACGCAGTATTTT. This chain joins TRBV5-4 and TRBJ2-3; 11 bases match TRBD2. Germline assignment: CDR1 SGHNT and CDR2 YYREEE (reference sequence). V lost 3 bases to trimming and J lost 4 bases; unmatched junction nucleotides: 7. The CDR3 length is 16 residues.

The gene calls are TRBV2 and TRBJ2-1; 9 bases are shared with TRBD1. V lost 3 bases, J lost 15 bases, and 3 bases stayed unmatched. Germline-derived CDR1 and CDR2 are SNHLY and FYNNEI. The CDR3 spans 11 residues. The CDR3 nucleotides are TGTGCCAGCAGTGAGACAGGGGGACCGTTCTTC. Residues: CASSETGGPFF.

The V call is TRBV7-2, the J call TRBJ2-7; D is ambiguous. CDR3 size: 15 residues. Trimming removed 2 bases from V and 3 bases from J, with 14 bases in between. The germline CDR1 and CDR2 sequences are SGHTA and FQGNSA. In DNA, the CDR3 is TGTGCCAGCAGCTTATGGGGTCCTCCGGGCTACGAGCAGTACTTC. It translates to CASSLWGPPGYEQYF.

This chain uses TRBV19 with TRBJ2-7, with 11 bases lining up with TRBD1. CDR1 is LNHDA and CDR2 is SQIVND in the germline V gene (reference sequence). The CDR3 runs 16 residues. After removal of 2 bases from V and 1 base from J, the junction contained 4 bases not matched to a gene. This CDR3 reads CASSILGTGGSYEQYF. The CDR3 region has the DNA TGTGCCAGTAGTATATTGGGGACAGGGGGATCCTACGAGCAGTACTTC.

The V gene is TRBV10-3, the J gene TRBJ2-5, with TRBD2 identical over 9 bases. Germline values: CDR1 ENHRY, CDR2 SYGVKD. The CDR3 is 15 amino acids. With 0 bases clipped from V and 5 bases from J, the junction kept 4 bases outside the gene matches. The DNA for the CDR3 is TGTGCCATCAGTGAGTCGCCTAGCGGGGAGGAGACCCAGTACTTC. Translation: CAISESPSGEETQYF.

The genes are TRBV19 and TRBJ2-3; no firm D call. The CDR3 loop spans 15 amino acids. Germline V gene lookup returns CDR1 LNHDA and CDR2 SQIVND (reference sequence). V gave up 5 bases and J gave up 1 base, with 13 bases separating them. The CDR3 spells CASSVGFLRTDTQYF. In DNA, the CDR3 is TGTGCCAGTAGTGTGGGGTTCCTCCGCACAGATACGCAGTATTTT.

This clone was recorded only once. The genes are TRBV10-3 and TRBJ2-1; D possibly corresponds to TRBD2 (6 bases). Germline CDR1 ENHRY, CDR2 SYGVKD. This CDR3 comprises 17 residues. V dropped 2 bases and J dropped 0 bases, with 14 bases sitting between them. The CDR3 reads CAISEPRWGDSYNEQFF. As DNA, the CDR3 is TGTGCCATCAGTGAGCCTCGATGGGGGGACTCCTACAATGAGCAGTTCTTC.

This clone was counted once. The rearrangement uses TRBV5-4 and TRBJ2-1, with 14 bases fitting TRBD2. J lost 5 bases, V lost 4 bases, and 14 bases had no gene match. This CDR3 contains 19 residues. Germline V gives CDR1 SGHNT, CDR2 YYREEE (reference sequence). The DNA for the CDR3 is TGTGCCAGCAGCGCGGGACTAGCGGGAGTTACAGCCCCCAACAATGAGCAGTTCTTC. It encodes CASSAGLAGVTAPNNEQFF.

The gene calls are TRBV11-3 and TRBJ1-1; D is possibly TRBD1 (6 bases). The CDR3 is made up of 13 amino acids. The V gene's germline CDR1 is SGHNT and CDR2 YENEEA. Trimming removed 5 bases at V and 5 bases at J, with 12 bases between. The DNA for the CDR3 is TGTGCCAGCAGCCGGACAGCTACAACTGAAGCTTTCTTT. Amino acid sequence: CASSRTATTEAFF.

V and J are TRBV19 and TRBJ1-3; D is uncertain. V shed 8 bases and J shed 4 bases, with 9 bases lying between them. The CDR3 is made up of 12 amino acids. Germline V gives CDR1 LNHDA, CDR2 SQIVND (reference sequence). Here the CDR3 DNA reads TGTGCCAGTCAAGTTTGGGGAAACACCATATATTTT. The encoded protein is CASQVWGNTIYF.

This chain uses TRBV19 with TRBJ1-2; 8 positions agree with TRBD1. This CDR3 comprises 14 residues. The ends lost 9 bases at V and 8 bases at J; junction bases unmatched: 14. CDR1 and CDR2 from the germline V gene are LNHDA and SQIVND (reference sequence). In DNA, the CDR3 is TGTGCCAGGGACAGGGACCCGGGGGGCGGCGGCTACACCTTC. This sequence encodes CARDRDPGGGGYTF.

The V and J genes are TRBV5-6 and TRBJ1-1, with no clear D. Trimming took 7 bases from V and 2 from J, leaving 12 bases between them. Germline V gene lookup returns CDR1 SGHDT and CDR2 YYEEEE. CDR3 length: 13 amino acids. The CDR3 DNA sequence: TGTGCCAGCGTGATAAGGCCTAACACTGAAGCTTTCTTT. Amino acids: CASVIRPNTEAFF.

This chain connects TRBV10-1 to TRBJ2-3, with D possibly being TRBD2 (6 bases). V gave up 0 bases and J gave up 4 bases, with 17 bases separating them. CDR1 WNHNN and CDR2 SYGVQD come from the germline V gene (reference sequence). This CDR3 region has 17 residues. DNA of the CDR3: TGCGCCAGCAGTGAGTCGATAGCTAGCGAAATGGCAGATACGCAGTATTTT. Protein sequence: CASSESIASEMADTQYF.

The chain combines TRBV28 with TRBJ1-1, with 8 bases that match TRBD1. Germline CDR1 MDHEN, CDR2 SYDVKM. CDR3 length: 11 amino acids. The CDR3 DNA is TGTGCTGTGGACAGGGTGACTGAAGCTTTCTTT. This gives the protein CAVDRVTEAFF.

The chain joins TRBV4-3 to TRBJ2-1, with 9 bases fitting TRBD1. From germline, CDR1 is LGHNA and CDR2 YSLEER. With 4 bases clipped from V and 10 bases from J, the junction kept 8 bases outside the gene matches. The CDR3 runs to 14 residues. CDR3 region: CASSLGTGRGEQFF. In nucleotides, the CDR3 is TGCGCCAGCAGCCTCGGGACAGGGAGAGGGGAGCAGTTCTTC.

The chain links TRBV6-2 or TRBV6-3 to TRBJ2-1, with D unclear. Germline-derived CDR1 and CDR2 are MNHEY and SVGEGT. The CDR3 consists of 13 residues. The V end was cut by 2 bases, the J end by 8 bases, with 10 bases between. The CDR3 reads CASSYGRVDEQFF. CDR3 in DNA: TGTGCCAGCAGTTACGGCCGCGTGGATGAGCAGTTCTTC.

The chain is built from TRBV7-3 and TRBJ1-1; 10 bases fit TRBD1. This CDR3 contains 14 residues. After removal of 5 bases from V and 5 bases from J, the junction contained 5 bases not matched to a gene. The germline V gene has CDR1 SGHTA and CDR2 FQGTGA. CDR3 amino acids: CASSIGQGGTEAFF. The CDR3, as DNA: TGTGCCAGCAGCATCGGACAGGGGGGGACTGAAGCTTTCTTT.

The chain combines TRBV11-3 with TRBJ2-3; 9 nucleotides line up with TRBD2. V trimming: 4 bases; J trimming: 1 base; junction bases outside the gene matches: 3. Germline V gives CDR1 SGHNT, CDR2 YENEEA. This CDR3 has 15 residues. The CDR3 bases are TGTGCCAGCAGCTCGCGGGGGGGGCGCACAGATACGCAGTATTTT. Translated: CASSSRGGRTDTQYF.

J is TRBJ2-7 and V is TRBV5-4, with TRBD1 as a possible D gene (7 bases). This CDR3 region has 15 residues. The V end was cut by 5 bases, the J end by 0 bases, with 15 bases between. Germline V gene sequence: CDR1 SGHNT, CDR2 YYREEE (reference sequence). CDR3: CASSSGGTNSYEQYF. CDR3 coding DNA: TGTGCCAGCAGTTCAGGGGGGACAAACTCCTACGAGCAGTACTTC.

The chain carries TRBV27 and TRBJ2-7; 7 nucleotides match TRBD1. J lost 2 bases, V lost 0 bases, and 4 bases had no gene match. This CDR3 has 15 residues. Germline lookup yields CDR1 MNHEY and CDR2 SMNVEV (reference sequence). The CDR3 DNA sequence: TGTGCCAGCAGTTTATCGCGGACAGGACCCTACGAGCAGTACTTC. Translating it yields CASSLSRTGPYEQYF.

CDR3 bases: TGTGCCAGCAGTGCCCGAGACAGGGGCCTCCGGGATACGCAGTATTTT. This translates into CASSARDRGLRDTQYF. This chain links TRBV6-1 with TRBJ2-3; 8 nucleotides line up with TRBD1. The CDR3 extends over 16 amino acids. After removal of 4 bases from V and 6 bases from J, the junction contained 12 bases not matched to a gene. In germline, CDR1 is MNHNS, CDR2 SASEGT.